This T cell receptor beta chain comes out of a study of regulatory T cells in long-lasting Graves disease. Study-level points and caveats: New patients shared over 800 public clonotypes, fewer than the approximately 2,500 shared by persistent patients.

The CDR3 has 13 residues. The V gene's germline CDR1 is MDHEN and CDR2 SYDVKM. Trimming cost V 7 bases and J 12 bases; bases outside gene matches: 12. Regarding this clonotype: Its antigen is not known.

Documented time point: newly diagnosed GD, antithyroid drugs for less than 3 months. There was RNA extracted from PBMCs, and the TCR library was made from it. Investigators prepared the TCR beta libraries by applying iRepertoire HTBI primers and Arm-PCR of CDR3 regions. TCRdb ran MiXCR on the multiplex PCR reads and lists one entry per CDR3 protein. The sample holds over 400,000 distinct CDR3 sequences, 14% seen once. The same sample was also used in a study of T cells in Graves' hyperthyroidism and ophthalmopathy.

The starting material was peripheral blood mononuclear cells (PBMCs), obtained at new diagnosis, from a patient treated with antithyroid drugs. The genes are TRBV28 and TRBJ2-1, with 7 positions matching TRBD1. The TCR was taken from a woman aged 45-60 years with Graves disease. CDR3 residues: CASKKDRVHGQFF. CDR3 DNA sequence: TGTGCCAGCAAAAAAGACAGGGTCCATGGGCAGTTCTTC.